The 11 T cell receptor beta chains below were found in one sample sequenced in a study of blood T cell repertoires in COVID-19. Sequenced by immunoSEQ multiplex PCR; TCRdb stores in-frame clones only, minus some. There are around 220,000 clones in the sample; roughly 80% occur only once, and around 9.3% lies in the top ten. The sample comprised peripheral blood. The receptors originated from a woman aged 80 or over with acute or convalescent COVID-19.

The V call is TRBV27, the J call TRBJ1-1; tentatively, D is TRBD1 (6 bases). CDR3 size: 15 residues. With 3 bases removed from V and 1 base from J, the gap between germline ends came to 12 bases. Germline-derived CDR1 and CDR2 are MNHEY and SMNVEV (reference sequence). As DNA, the CDR3 is TGTGCCAGCAGTTTGAACAGGGCCGGGAACACTGAAGCTTTCTTT. Its translation is CASSLNRAGNTEAFF.

The chain couples TRBV27 to TRBJ2-3; 9 bases align to TRBD1. This CDR3 is 15 amino acids long. Per the germline V gene, CDR1 is MNHEY and CDR2 is SMNVEV (reference sequence). Germline trimming cut 3 bases from V and 6 bases from J; bases unmatched to any gene: 7. This chain's CDR3 is CASSLGQGLGDTQYF. DNA for the CDR3: TGTGCCAGCAGTTTGGGACAGGGCTTGGGGGATACGCAGTATTTT.

The chain links TRBV29-1 to TRBJ1-2; the match to TRBD1 covers 9 bases. The CDR3 spans 14 residues. Looked up from germline, CDR1 is SQVTM and CDR2 is ANQGSEA. V shed 5 bases and J 2 bases; nucleotides not matched to a gene: 6. The CDR3 loop reads CSVLQGASNYGYTF. CDR3 DNA sequence: TGCAGCGTTTTACAGGGGGCTAGCAACTATGGCTACACCTTC.

This clone was detected only a few times. The chain joins TRBV5-1 to TRBJ1-4, with TRBD1 matching 9 bases. CDR1 is SGHRS and CDR2 is YFSETQ in the germline V gene. After removal of 4 bases from V and 3 bases from J, the junction contained 7 bases not matched to a gene. The CDR3 is 16 amino acids. DNA for the CDR3: TGCGCCAGCAGCCCTGGACAGGGGACGGCTAATGAAAAACTGTTTTTT. This translates into CASSPGQGTANEKLFF.

This clone was seen only a few times. This chain connects TRBV30 to TRBJ2-1, with D possibly matching TRBD2 (6 bases). The CDR3 has 14 amino acids. Trimming pared 4 bases from V and 0 bases from J, leaving 10 bases between. Germline assignment: CDR1 GTSNPN and CDR2 SVGIG (reference sequence). The CDR3 coding sequence is TGTGCCTGGAATAGCGGAAGCTCCTACAATGAGCAGTTCTTC. Its translation is CAWNSGSSYNEQFF.

The chain carries TRBV6-5 and TRBJ2-1; D is unresolved. The germline V gene encodes CDR1 MNHEY and CDR2 SVGAGI. This CDR3 has 13 residues. Between the trimmed V and J ends, which lost 5 bases and 5 bases, there was a span of 10 bases. CDR3 region: CASSTPTHNEQFF. CDR3 sequence (DNA): TGTGCCAGCAGTACTCCTACTCACAATGAGCAGTTCTTC.

This sequence joins TRBV19 and TRBJ1-5; unclear D gene. CDR1 and CDR2 (germline): LNHDA, SQIVND (reference sequence). With 5 bases removed from V and 5 bases from J, the gap between germline ends came to 10 bases. The length of the CDR3 is 13 residues. CDR3 DNA sequence: TGTGCCAGTAGTGGTGACATGTATCAGCCCCAGCATTTT. Amino acid sequence: CASSGDMYQPQHF.

This clone was counted at least ten times. The V call is TRBV7-9, the J call TRBJ1-1, with D perhaps TRBD1 (6 bases). Germline CDR1 reads SEHNR; CDR2 reads FQNEAQ (reference sequence). V was clipped by 5 bases and J by 1 base, with 14 bases between them. The CDR3 extends over 15 amino acids. The CDR3 loop is CASSARGNRNTEAFF. CDR3 in DNA: TGTGCCAGCAGCGCGAGGGGGAATAGGAACACTGAAGCTTTCTTT.

The count of this clone is one. This chain joins TRBV29-1 and TRBJ2-5, with 14 bases lining up with TRBD2. The V gene end was trimmed by 6 bases and the J gene end by 5 bases; junction bases not matched to a gene: 14. The CDR3 is made up of 17 amino acids. Germline V gene sequence: CDR1 SQVTM, CDR2 ANQGSEA. CDR3 DNA sequence: TGCAGCGTAGGACTAGCGGGAGGTTATGGTTCTGGGGAGACCCAGTACTTC. Translation gives CSVGLAGGYGSGETQYF.

V is TRBV6-5 and J is TRBJ1-2; the match to TRBD1 covers 10 bases. J lost 4 bases, V lost 0 bases, and 2 bases had no gene match. Germline CDR1 is MNHEY and CDR2 is SVGAGI. The CDR3 sequence is 15 residues long. Here the CDR3 reads CASSYSTGGGYGYTF. CDR3 nucleotide sequence: TGTGCCAGCAGTTACTCGACAGGGGGCGGCTATGGCTACACCTTC.

This chain uses TRBV5-1 with TRBJ1-1; TRBD1 might be the D (6 bases). V was clipped by 1 base and J by 2 bases, with 12 bases between them. CDR1 is SGHRS, CDR2 YFSETQ, per germline. The length of the CDR3 is 15 residues. CDR3 region: CASSLITGLNTEAFF. The CDR3 DNA reads TGCGCCAGCAGCTTGATAACAGGGCTAAACACTGAAGCTTTCTTT.